A selection of T cell receptor beta chains follows, all from one sample in a study of blood T cell repertoires in COVID-19. Generated by immunoSEQ multiplex PCR, the TCRdb table keeps only in-frame clones and is missing some. The data show 150,000 to 170,000 clones, about 83% seen once. Sequenced: peripheral blood. The receptors shown here come from a woman aged 55-70 years with COVID-19, enrolled during active disease. Each CDR3 is given with its conserved first and last residue. The order of the fields is V gene, clone size, J gene, D gene, CDR3 DNA, CDR3 protein. The D gene is left open where the match is weak. The size of a clone is reported for some rows only, either as once, few or many, or as a class for expanded clones.

v_call: TRBV28; clone_size: .; j_call: TRBJ2-7; d_call: TRBD2; cdr3_nt: TGTGCCAGCAGACAGCGGGGGACGGCGAGTCGCGAGCAGTACTTC; cdr3_aa: CASRQRGTASREQYF
v_call: TRBV7-9; clone_size: .; j_call: TRBJ1-6; d_call: .; cdr3_nt: TGTGCCAGCAGCTTAGAGGAGTCACCCCTCCACTTT; cdr3_aa: CASSLEESPLHF
v_call: TRBV3-1/TRBV3-2; clone_size: .; j_call: TRBJ1-2; d_call: .; cdr3_nt: TGTGCCAGCACCCTCCTGGGCCGTGGCTACACCTTC; cdr3_aa: CASTLLGRGYTF
v_call: TRBV9; clone_size: .; j_call: TRBJ2-7; d_call: TRBD1; cdr3_nt: TGTGCCAGCGGTTGGGACAGGGTCTCCGAGCAGTACTTC; cdr3_aa: CASGWDRVSEQYF
v_call: TRBV5-6; clone_size: .; j_call: TRBJ1-2; d_call: TRBD1; cdr3_nt: TGTGCCAGCAGCTCCTCGGGGACAGGGCCAATCACCGGCTACACCTTC; cdr3_aa: CASSSSGTGPITGYTF
v_call: TRBV6-5; clone_size: .; j_call: TRBJ1-2; d_call: .; cdr3_nt: TGTGCCAGCAGGGACGGACAGAGTGGCTACACCTTC; cdr3_aa: CASRDGQSGYTF
v_call: TRBV19; clone_size: .; j_call: TRBJ2-3; d_call: .; cdr3_nt: TGTGCCAGTAGTACCCTCCTAGCGAGGCCTGGAAGCACAGATACGCAGTATTTT; cdr3_aa: CASSTLLARPGSTDTQYF
v_call: TRBV7-9; clone_size: .; j_call: TRBJ1-5; d_call: .; cdr3_nt: TGTGCCAGCAGCAACCTGACAGGCCGCAATCAGCCCCAGCATTTT; cdr3_aa: CASSNLTGRNQPQHF
v_call: TRBV10-3; clone_size: few; j_call: TRBJ2-2; d_call: TRBD1; cdr3_nt: TGTGCCATCAGTGATAAGGGGGCGCCCACCGGGGAGCTGTTTTTT; cdr3_aa: CAISDKGAPTGELFF
v_call: TRBV6-5; clone_size: .; j_call: TRBJ2-2; d_call: .; cdr3_nt: TGTGCCAGCAGTTCCGGGACACGGAACACCGGGGAGCTGTTTTTT; cdr3_aa: CASSSGTRNTGELFF
v_call: TRBV19; clone_size: once; j_call: TRBJ2-1; d_call: TRBD2; cdr3_nt: TGTGCCAGTAGTGTCTCTAGCGGACGACACAATGAGCAGTTCTTC; cdr3_aa: CASSVSSGRHNEQFF
v_call: TRBV5-1; clone_size: .; j_call: TRBJ2-2; d_call: TRBD1; cdr3_nt: TGCGCCAGCAGCTTTTCTCGGACAGGGGAGAACGGGGAGCTGTTTTTT; cdr3_aa: CASSFSRTGENGELFF
v_call: TRBV11-2; clone_size: .; j_call: TRBJ2-3; d_call: .; cdr3_nt: TGTGCCAGCAGCTTAGATCTGAGAGGAGTTACGCAGTATTTT; cdr3_aa: CASSLDLRGVTQYF
v_call: TRBV10-1; clone_size: .; j_call: TRBJ1-1; d_call: .; cdr3_nt: TGCGCCAGCAGTGAGTCCGGACAGATCACTGAAGCTTTCTTT; cdr3_aa: CASSESGQITEAFF
v_call: TRBV19; clone_size: few; j_call: TRBJ2-1; d_call: .; cdr3_nt: TGTGCCAGTAGTTGGACTGGCTACAATGAGCAGTTCTTC; cdr3_aa: CASSWTGYNEQFF
v_call: TRBV18; clone_size: .; j_call: TRBJ1-6; d_call: .; cdr3_nt: TGTGCCAGCTCACCATCCCTGAATTCACCCCTCCACTTT; cdr3_aa: CASSPSLNSPLHF
v_call: TRBV5-1; clone_size: once; j_call: TRBJ2-3; d_call: TRBD2; cdr3_nt: TGCGCCAGCAGCTTGGGTCCAAAGGGCGGGAGTTGGCTTTACGGCACAGATACGCAGTATTTT; cdr3_aa: CASSLGPKGGSWLYGTDTQYF
v_call: TRBV5-6; clone_size: .; j_call: TRBJ2-7; d_call: TRBD1; cdr3_nt: TGTGCCAGCAGCTTGGGGCTAGGACAGGGGGCCGACGAGCAGTACTTC; cdr3_aa: CASSLGLGQGADEQYF
v_call: TRBV7-9; clone_size: .; j_call: TRBJ1-2; d_call: .; cdr3_nt: TGTGCCAGCAGCTTAGAGGGGATGGGGAATGGCTACACCTTC; cdr3_aa: CASSLEGMGNGYTF
v_call: TRBV5-6; clone_size: .; j_call: TRBJ2-3; d_call: .; cdr3_nt: TGTGCCAGCAGCCCGGGGAGACGCCTCACAGATACGCAGTATTTT; cdr3_aa: CASSPGRRLTDTQYF
v_call: TRBV10-3; clone_size: .; j_call: TRBJ1-3; d_call: .; cdr3_nt: TGTGCCATCAGTGACTTCGGAAACACCATATATTTT; cdr3_aa: CAISDFGNTIYF
v_call: TRBV5-4; clone_size: .; j_call: TRBJ2-3; d_call: TRBD2; cdr3_nt: TGTGCCAGCAGCTTGAAACTAGCGACGGCAGATACGCAGTATTTT; cdr3_aa: CASSLKLATADTQYF
v_call: TRBV6-1; clone_size: .; j_call: TRBJ1-5; d_call: TRBD1; cdr3_nt: TGTGCCAGCAGTGAATGGGCTCGGGGACAGATTAGCAATCAGCCCCAGCATTTT; cdr3_aa: CASSEWARGQISNQPQHF
v_call: TRBV27; clone_size: .; j_call: TRBJ1-1; d_call: .; cdr3_nt: TGTGCCACCTTGGGGAGGAAGGGGGGGGGAATCACTGAAGCTTTCTTT; cdr3_aa: CATLGRKGGGITEAFF